The 23 T cell receptor beta chains in this list originate from one sample, sequenced in a study of response to subunit inactivated influenza vaccine. TCRdb recomputed calls from the RT-PCR reads with MiXCR, one row per CDR3 protein. The data contain about 500,000 distinct CDR3 sequences, under 15% of them singletons. This specimen was PBMCs from blood, taken 45 days after vaccination. Source of these receptors: a man aged 45-65 years who received an inactivated influenza vaccine.

The genes are TRBV5-1 and TRBJ1-6; D is perhaps TRBD1 (6 bases). The V end lost 0 bases, the J end lost 0 bases, and 25 bases lay between the germline ends. Germline V gene sequence: CDR1 SGHRS, CDR2 YFSETQ. There are 22 residues in the CDR3. The CDR3 protein is CASSLAFGSGHQTSSYNSPLHF. In nucleotides, the CDR3 is TGCGCCAGCAGCTTGGCCTTTGGTTCGGGACACCAAACGAGCTCCTATAATTCACCCCTCCACTTT.

The chain couples TRBV27 to TRBJ1-2; TRBD1 might be the D (5 bases). The CDR3 contains 14 residues. CDR1 is MNHEY and CDR2 is SMNVEV in the germline V gene (reference sequence). V gave up 2 bases and J gave up 4 bases, with 11 bases separating them. The CDR3 is CASSLTGLGYGYTF. Written as DNA, the CDR3 is TGTGCCAGCAGTTTAACGGGACTGGGCTATGGCTACACCTTC.

The V call is TRBV7-2, the J call TRBJ2-5; D gene ambiguous. Germline V lookup: CDR1 SGHTA, CDR2 FQGNSA. The CDR3 totals 15 residues. Trimming took off 2 bases at V and 2 bases at J, with 12 bases between the two ends. CDR3 loop: CASSLFGLEQETQYF. The CDR3 DNA reads TGTGCCAGCAGCTTATTCGGGCTAGAACAAGAGACCCAGTACTTC.

This clonotype has a count of ten or more. This chain links TRBV7-2 with TRBJ1-4; D unclear. This CDR3 has 14 amino acids. Between the trimmed V and J ends, which lost 1 base and 7 bases, there was a span of 10 bases. Per the germline V gene, CDR1 is SGHTA and CDR2 is FQGNSA. CDR3: CASSLDIGSEKLFF. Here the CDR3 DNA reads TGTGCCAGCAGCTTAGATATCGGGAGTGAAAAACTGTTTTTT. The variable domain in full, completed from reference TRBV7-2 and TRBJ1-4, reads GAGVSQSPSNKVTEKGKDVELRCDPISGHTALYWYRQSLGQGLEFLIYFQGNSAPDKSGLPSDRFSAERTGGSVSTLTIQRTQQEDSAVYLCASSLDIGSEKLFFGSGTQLSVL.

Here the CDR3 DNA reads TGTGCCACCAGCACCGTAGGGGGGGGGGAGACCCAGTACTTC. Translated: CATSTVGGGETQYF. This rearrangement joins TRBV15 to TRBJ2-5; D might be TRBD2 (7 bases). The CDR3 length is 14 residues. V gave up 4 bases and J gave up 5 bases, with 14 bases separating them. Germline V gene sequence: CDR1 LNHNV, CDR2 YYDKDF (reference sequence).

The V call is TRBV18, the J call TRBJ2-7; 10 positions agree with TRBD1. CDR1 KGHSH and CDR2 LQKENI come from the germline V gene. This CDR3 is 16 amino acids long. Unmatched junction bases numbered 7, after V lost 3 bases and J lost 2 bases. CDR3 protein: CASSPNRQGATYEQYF. The CDR3 coding sequence is TGTGCCAGCTCACCTAACCGACAGGGGGCGACCTACGAGCAGTACTTC.

The CDR3 is CASSQVRGTEAFF. CDR3 sequence (DNA): TGTGCCAGCAGCCAAGTGAGGGGGACTGAAGCTTTCTTT. The rearrangement links TRBV3-1 to TRBJ1-1; TRBD1 is a possible D gene (6 bases). The CDR3 covers 13 residues. Looked up from germline, CDR1 is LGHDT and CDR2 is YNNKEL (reference sequence). V was trimmed by 1 base and J by 5 bases, leaving 8 bases between them.

This clonotype was counted a few times. The chain combines TRBV5-1 with TRBJ2-1; 12 bases match TRBD2. Germline CDR1 SGHRS, CDR2 YFSETQ. This CDR3 contains 17 residues. V lost 0 bases and J lost 6; bases outside the gene matches: 7. The CDR3 DNA sequence: TGCGCCAGCAGCTTGGTGGCTAGCGGGGGGGCCTTCAATGAGCAGTTCTTC. This translates into CASSLVASGGAFNEQFF.

This clonotype occurred a few times. The genes are TRBV28 and TRBJ2-5, with 8 bases that match TRBD1. The germline V gene encodes CDR1 MDHEN and CDR2 SYDVKM. CDR3 length: 14 amino acids. The trim removed 3 bases at V and 4 bases at J, leaving 4 bases unmatched. The CDR3 coding sequence is TGTGCCAGCAGTTTCGGCAGGGGGCGAGAGACCCAGTACTTC. This encodes CASSFGRGRETQYF.

This chain joins TRBV6-5 and TRBJ1-2; 9 bases fit TRBD1. Germline CDR1 is MNHEY and CDR2 is SVGAGI. The CDR3 totals 15 residues. V trimming: 2 bases; J trimming: 4 bases; junction bases outside the gene matches: 5. Here the CDR3 reads CASSYGQGSGYGYTF. The DNA of the CDR3 is TGTGCCAGCAGTTACGGACAGGGGAGCGGCTATGGCTACACCTTC.

This clonotype occurred many times. The chain is built from TRBV5-5 and TRBJ1-2; TRBD1 matches 8 bases. The CDR3 runs 15 residues. CDR1 SGHKS and CDR2 YYEKEE come from the germline V gene (reference sequence). V dropped 2 bases and J dropped 2; count of bases not matched to a gene: 5. The CDR3 region is CASSFTDRANYGYTF. CDR3 nucleotides: TGTGCCAGCAGCTTTACGGACAGGGCCAACTATGGCTACACCTTC.

V usage is TRBV20-1 and J usage is TRBJ2-1, with unresolved D. The CDR3 length is 13 residues. The V gene's germline CDR1 is DFQATT and CDR2 SNEGSKA (reference sequence). With 2 bases removed from V and 2 bases from J, the gap between germline ends came to 7 bases. The CDR3 sequence: CSARPATYNEQFF. The DNA for the CDR3 is TGCAGTGCTAGACCAGCCACCTACAATGAGCAGTTCTTC.

This clonotype was counted only a few times. The rearrangement links TRBV7-9 to TRBJ2-6, with D unclear. Germline values: CDR1 SEHNR, CDR2 FQNEAQ (reference sequence). The CDR3 has 12 amino acids. V lost 2 bases, J lost 13 bases, and 9 bases lay in between. Here the CDR3 reads CASSLYSRVLTF. Written as DNA, the CDR3 is TGTGCCAGCAGCTTATATTCCAGGGTCCTGACTTTC.

This clonotype was counted at least ten times. The CDR3 loop is CASSRTVGDSPLHF. CDR3 sequence (DNA): TGTGCCAGCAGCCGAACCGTGGGCGATTCACCCCTCCACTTT. This sequence joins TRBV4-2 and TRBJ1-6; D gene uncertain. Germline CDR1 reads LGHNA; CDR2 reads YNFKEQ. Trimming took 4 bases from V and 8 from J, leaving 12 bases between them. CDR3 length: 14 amino acids.

The chain couples TRBV7-2 to TRBJ1-1; D is uncertain. The length of the CDR3 is 16 residues. Trimming pared 1 base from V and 2 bases from J, leaving 14 bases between. CDR1 and CDR2 (germline): SGHTA, FQGNSA. CDR3 nucleotide sequence: TGTGCCAGCAGCTTAGTAATCGTGGGGATTAACACTGAAGCTTTCTTT. Its translation: CASSLVIVGINTEAFF.

This clonotype was picked up a small number of times. The chain links TRBV20-1 to TRBJ2-1, with unresolved D. Germline lookup yields CDR1 DFQATT and CDR2 SNEGSKA (reference sequence). V was trimmed by 3 bases and J by 0 bases, leaving 9 bases between them. The CDR3 contains 14 residues. CDR3 in DNA: TGCAGTGCTAGTAGGCAGAGCTCCTACAATGAGCAGTTCTTC. It specifies CSASRQSSYNEQFF.

This clonotype turned up a few times. The rearrangement joins TRBV7-8 to TRBJ2-7; D is ambiguous. With 4 bases removed from V and 0 bases from J, the gap between germline ends came to 13 bases. The germline V gene encodes CDR1 SGHVS and CDR2 FQNEAQ. CDR3 length: 15 residues. CDR3 region: CASSSPGPNSYEQYF. In nucleotides, the CDR3 is TGTGCCAGCAGCTCCCCCGGGCCAAACTCCTACGAGCAGTACTTC. Together with reference TRBV7-8 and TRBJ2-7, the CDR3 gives the full variable domain: GAGVSQSPRYKVAKRGQDVALRCDPISGHVSLFWYQQALGQGPEFLTYFQNEAQLDKSGLPSDRFFAERPEGSVSTLKIQRTQQEDSAVYLCASSSPGPNSYEQYFGPGTRLTVT.

This clonotype was seen only a few times. The gene calls are TRBV20-1 and TRBJ2-7, with D maybe TRBD1 (5 bases). The CDR3 totals 13 residues. V lost 6 bases and J lost 1, with 13 bases in between. CDR1 and CDR2 (germline): DFQATT, SNEGSKA (reference sequence). The CDR3 bases are TGCAGTGCCGACACAGGAGATTCCTACGAGCAGTACTTC. Translating it yields CSADTGDSYEQYF.

This clonotype has just a few counts. The genes are TRBV20-1 and TRBJ2-3; no definite D call. Trimming took off 5 bases at V and 8 bases at J, with 17 bases between the two ends. CDR3 length: 13 amino acids. The germline V gene encodes CDR1 DFQATT and CDR2 SNEGSKA (reference sequence). Written as DNA, the CDR3 is TGCAGTGCTGGGCAAGTACAAGGATCTACGCAGTATTTT. As protein: CSAGQVQGSTQYF.

The chain links TRBV7-2 to TRBJ1-4, with unresolved D. CDR3 length: 14 amino acids. V was clipped by 3 bases and J by 8 bases, with 13 bases between them. CDR1 SGHTA and CDR2 FQGNSA come from the germline V gene. The CDR3 sequence: CASSFRSQAEKLFF. The CDR3 DNA reads TGTGCCAGCAGCTTTCGGAGCCAGGCCGAAAAACTGTTTTTT. Complete variable domain (other parts from reference TRBV7-2 and TRBJ1-4): GAGVSQSPSNKVTEKGKDVELRCDPISGHTALYWYRQSLGQGLEFLIYFQGNSAPDKSGLPSDRFSAERTGGSVSTLTIQRTQQEDSAVYLCASSFRSQAEKLFFGSGTQLSVL.

The V and J genes are TRBV2 and TRBJ1-5, with D perhaps TRBD1 (5 bases). Trimming stripped 4 bases from V and 6 bases from J, with 13 bases between. The CDR3 is 14 residues long. From germline, CDR1 is SNHLY and CDR2 FYNNEI. The CDR3 sequence is CASSVSGGGQPQHF. CDR3 in DNA: TGTGCCAGCAGTGTGTCCGGGGGAGGTCAGCCCCAGCATTTT. Variable domain in full (rest from reference TRBV2 and TRBJ1-5): EPEVTQTPSHQVTQMGQEVILRCVPISNHLYFYWYRQILGQKVEFLVSFYNNEISEKSEIFDDQFSVERPDGSNFTLKIRSTKLEDSAMYFCASSVSGGGQPQHFGDGTRLSIL.

V and J are TRBV7-2 and TRBJ1-2; D gene uncertain. This CDR3 has 14 residues. V was clipped by 5 bases and J by 4 bases, with 14 bases between them. Per the germline V gene, CDR1 is SGHTA and CDR2 is FQGNSA. The CDR3 sequence: CASSPPGLSYGYTF. CDR3 DNA: TGTGCCAGCAGCCCCCCCGGACTTTCCTATGGCTACACCTTC. Filled out from reference TRBV7-2 and TRBJ1-2, the complete variable domain reads GAGVSQSPSNKVTEKGKDVELRCDPISGHTALYWYRQSLGQGLEFLIYFQGNSAPDKSGLPSDRFSAERTGGSVSTLTIQRTQQEDSAVYLCASSPPGLSYGYTFGSGTRLTVV.

V and J are TRBV7-9 and TRBJ1-4; D ambiguous. The germline CDR1 and CDR2 sequences are SEHNR and FQNEAQ (reference sequence). The germline V and J ends were trimmed by 2 bases and 8 bases, with 12 bases remaining between them. The CDR3 is 14 amino acids. CDR3 in amino acids: CASSLHTSEEKLFF. The CDR3, as DNA: TGTGCCAGCAGCTTACACACGAGTGAGGAAAAACTGTTTTTT.